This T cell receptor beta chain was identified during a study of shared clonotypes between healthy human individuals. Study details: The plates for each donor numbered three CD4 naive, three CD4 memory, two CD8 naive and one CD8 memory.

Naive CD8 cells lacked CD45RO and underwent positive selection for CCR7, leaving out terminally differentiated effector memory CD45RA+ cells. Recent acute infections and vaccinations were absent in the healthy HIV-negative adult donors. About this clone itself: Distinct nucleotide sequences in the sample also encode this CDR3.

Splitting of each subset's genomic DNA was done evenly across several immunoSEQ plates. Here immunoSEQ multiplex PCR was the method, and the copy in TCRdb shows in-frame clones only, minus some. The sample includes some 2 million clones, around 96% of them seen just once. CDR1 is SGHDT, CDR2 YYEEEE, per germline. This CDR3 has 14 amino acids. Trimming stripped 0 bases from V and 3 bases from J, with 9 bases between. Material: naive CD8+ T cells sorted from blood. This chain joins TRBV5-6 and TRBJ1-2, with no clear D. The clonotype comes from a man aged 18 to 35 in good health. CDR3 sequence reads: CASSLDPGHYGYTF. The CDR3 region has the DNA TGTGCCAGCAGCTTGGATCCTGGGCACTATGGCTACACCTTC.